Listed below are T cell receptor beta chains from one sample, sequenced in a study of blood T cell repertoires in COVID-19. Data came from immunoSEQ multiplex PCR; TCRdb stores just in-frame clones and leaves some out. The sample yields approximately 190,000 clones, about 88% seen once. Sequenced input: peripheral blood. Receptors were obtained from a woman between 35 and 50 years old who had recovered from COVID-19. Both conserved end residues are part of each CDR3. D genes are given only for firm matches. For some rows the clone size is stated as once, few or many, or as a class when expanded; others skip it.

D,J,V,size,DNA,CDR3
TRBD1,TRBJ2-7,TRBV5-4,.,TGTGCCAGCAGCTCGGACAGGAATGGAGAGCAGTACTTC,CASSSDRNGEQYF
.,TRBJ1-2,TRBV5-5,.,TGTGCCAGCAGCCCGAGACAGGATGGCTACACCTTC,CASSPRQDGYTF
.,TRBJ1-1,TRBV7-2,.,TGTGCCAGCAGCTTTTTGGCGGCTGAAGCTTTCTTT,CASSFLAAEAFF
TRBD1,TRBJ2-3,TRBV3-1/TRBV3-2,.,TGTGCCAGCAGCCCCCGGACAGGGCCGTGGGATACGCAGTATTTT,CASSPRTGPWDTQYF
TRBD2,TRBJ2-7,TRBV7-2,once,TGTGCCAGCAGCCTAAGCGGGGCGGGGCGCTCCTACGAGCAGTACTTC,CASSLSGAGRSYEQYF
.,TRBJ1-2,TRBV5-1,.,TGCGCCAGCAGCTTGGTGCCACAGGACAGCTATGGCTACACCTTC,CASSLVPQDSYGYTF
.,TRBJ2-2,TRBV24-1,once,TGTGCCACCAGTGCACCGGGGTCGAACACCGGGGAGCTGTTTTTT,CATSAPGSNTGELFF
TRBD1,TRBJ1-2,TRBV12-3/TRBV12-4,.,TGTGCCAGCAGACCAGGGGGCGCGGGTGGCTACACCTTC,CASRPGGAGGYTF
.,TRBJ2-7,TRBV6-5,.,TGTGCCAGCCAACCCCACAGGGACCACGAGCAGTACTTC,CASQPHRDHEQYF
TRBD2,TRBJ2-1,TRBV27,.,TGTGCCAGCAGTTTAGGACTAGGGAGAGACAATGAGCAGTTCTTC,CASSLGLGRDNEQFF
TRBD1,TRBJ1-2,TRBV30,.,TGTGCCTGGAGCTGGGGACAGCCCGGGGGCTACACCTTC,CAWSWGQPGGYTF
TRBD2,TRBJ2-5,TRBV19,.,TGTGCCAGTAGTACAACGGGACTAGCGGGAGGTCTGAGAGAGACCCAGTACTTC,CASSTTGLAGGLRETQYF
.,TRBJ2-1,TRBV10-3,once,TGTGCCATCAGTGAAAGCTCATACAATGAGCAGTTCTTC,CAISESSYNEQFF
.,TRBJ1-1,TRBV4-3,.,TGCGCCAGCAGCCAAGAAGGCGGTTTGAACACTGAAGCTTTCTTT,CASSQEGGLNTEAFF
.,TRBJ1-6,TRBV3-1/TRBV3-2,.,TGTGCCAGCAAAGGAGCGGGAGCCCTCGATAATTCACCCCTCCACTTT,CASKGAGALDNSPLHF
.,TRBJ2-5,TRBV19,.,TGTGCCAGTAGTACCAAGAGGACAGATCAGACCCAGTACTTC,CASSTKRTDQTQYF